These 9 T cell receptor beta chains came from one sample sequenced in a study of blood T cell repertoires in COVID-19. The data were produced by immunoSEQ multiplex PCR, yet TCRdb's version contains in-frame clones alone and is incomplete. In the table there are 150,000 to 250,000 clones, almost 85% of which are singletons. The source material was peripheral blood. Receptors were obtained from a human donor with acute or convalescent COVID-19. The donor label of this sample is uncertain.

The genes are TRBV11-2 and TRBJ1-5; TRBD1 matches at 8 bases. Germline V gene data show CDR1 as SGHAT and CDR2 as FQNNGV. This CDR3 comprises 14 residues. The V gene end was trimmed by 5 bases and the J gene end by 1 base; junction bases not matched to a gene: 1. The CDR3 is CASSRQGSNQPQHF. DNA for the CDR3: TGTGCCAGCAGCCGACAGGGGAGCAATCAGCCCCAGCATTTT. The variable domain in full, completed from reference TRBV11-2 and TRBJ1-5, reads EAGVAQSPRYKIIEKRQSVAFWCNPISGHATLYWYQQILGQGPKLLIQFQNNGVVDDSQLPKDRFSAERLKGVDSTLKIQPAKLEDSAVYLCASSRQGSNQPQHFGDGTRLSIL.

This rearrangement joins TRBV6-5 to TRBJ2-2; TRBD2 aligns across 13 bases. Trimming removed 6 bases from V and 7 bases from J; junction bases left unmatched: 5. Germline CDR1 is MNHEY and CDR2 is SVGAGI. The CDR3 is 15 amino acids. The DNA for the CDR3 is TGTGCCAGCAGCGGGACTAGCGGGAAAGGCGGGGAGCTGTTTTTT. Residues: CASSGTSGKGGELFF.

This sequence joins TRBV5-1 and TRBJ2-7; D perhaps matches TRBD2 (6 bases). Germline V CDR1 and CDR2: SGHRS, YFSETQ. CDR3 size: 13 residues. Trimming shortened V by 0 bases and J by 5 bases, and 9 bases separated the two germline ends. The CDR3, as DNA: TGCGCCAGCAGCTTGGTCGGAGGGAACGAGCAGTACTTC. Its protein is CASSLVGGNEQYF.

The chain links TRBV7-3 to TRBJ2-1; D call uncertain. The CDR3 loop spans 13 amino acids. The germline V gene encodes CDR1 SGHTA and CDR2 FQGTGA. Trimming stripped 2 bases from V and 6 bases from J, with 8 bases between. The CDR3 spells CASSLGPSNEQFF. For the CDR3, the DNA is TGTGCCAGCAGCTTAGGCCCTTCCAATGAGCAGTTCTTC.

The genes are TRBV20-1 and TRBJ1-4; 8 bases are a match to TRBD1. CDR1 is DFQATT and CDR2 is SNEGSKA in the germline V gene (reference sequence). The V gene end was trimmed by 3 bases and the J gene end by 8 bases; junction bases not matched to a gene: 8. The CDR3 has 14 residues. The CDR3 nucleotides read TGCAGTGCTAGTTGGACAGGGACTGGGGAAAAACTGTTTTTT. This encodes CSASWTGTGEKLFF.

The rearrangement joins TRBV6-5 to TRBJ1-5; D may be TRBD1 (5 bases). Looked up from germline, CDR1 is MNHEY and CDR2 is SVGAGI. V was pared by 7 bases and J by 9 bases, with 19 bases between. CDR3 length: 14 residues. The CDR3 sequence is CASTPVGGWLPQHF. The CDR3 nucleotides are TGTGCCAGCACTCCCGTCGGGGGTTGGCTGCCCCAGCATTTT.

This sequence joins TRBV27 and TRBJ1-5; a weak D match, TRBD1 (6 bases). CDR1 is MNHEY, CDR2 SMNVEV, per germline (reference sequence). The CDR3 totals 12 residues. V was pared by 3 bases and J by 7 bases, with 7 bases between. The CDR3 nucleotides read TGTGCCAGCAGTTTTACAGGGCAGCCCCAGCATTTT. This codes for CASSFTGQPQHF.

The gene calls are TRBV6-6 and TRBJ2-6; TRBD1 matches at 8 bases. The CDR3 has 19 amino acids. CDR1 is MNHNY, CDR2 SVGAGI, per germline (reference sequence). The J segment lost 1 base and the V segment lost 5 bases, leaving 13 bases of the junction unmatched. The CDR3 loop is CASSPRQGPNPSGANVLTF. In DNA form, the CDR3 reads TGTGCCAGCAGTCCTCGACAGGGGCCCAATCCTTCTGGGGCCAACGTCCTGACTTTC.

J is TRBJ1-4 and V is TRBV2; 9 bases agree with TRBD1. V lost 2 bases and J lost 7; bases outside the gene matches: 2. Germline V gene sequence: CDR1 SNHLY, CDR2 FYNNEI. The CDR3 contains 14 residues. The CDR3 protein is CASSERQGGEKLFF. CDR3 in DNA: TGTGCCAGCAGTGAACGACAGGGGGGTGAAAAACTGTTTTTT.